This T cell receptor beta chain was recorded in a study of blood T cell repertoires in COVID-19. About the study: Whether acute or convalescent, the COVID-19 samples came from the United States, Italy and Spain. From T cells, B-cell-depleted T cells, or PBMCs came the material, which was cDNA or gDNA.

The method was immunoSEQ multiplex PCR; TCRdb's version includes in-frame clones alone and lacks a portion of them. The sample shows under 150,000 clones, roughly 91% of them seen only once. CDR1 is SNHLY and CDR2 is FYNNEI in the germline V gene. The CDR3 loop spans 18 amino acids. J lost 1 base, V lost 6 bases, and 8 bases had no gene match. This TCR came from a human donor in a cohort sampled during active COVID-19. Material: peripheral blood. The V and J genes are TRBV2 and TRBJ2-2; TRBD2 matches at 13 bases. The CDR3 loop is CASSGGTSGVLNTGELFF. The DNA of the CDR3 is TGTGCCAGCAGCGGGGGGACTAGCGGGGTGCTGAACACCGGGGAGCTGTTTTTT.